The 13 T cell receptor beta chains listed next were all sequenced from one sample in a study of control samples from healthy donors and cancer patients. Produced via immunoSEQ multiplex PCR; TCRdb's table is partial and in-frame only. Here the sample spans about 29,000 clones, around nine tenths being singletons. Material for sequencing was formalin-fixed, paraffin-embedded tissue. All receptors come from a female donor with melanoma.

V and J are TRBV5-1 and TRBJ1-1; 7 bases fit TRBD1. Trimming cost V 2 bases and J 0 bases; bases outside gene matches: 7. The V gene's germline CDR1 is SGHRS and CDR2 YFSETQ. This CDR3 comprises 16 residues. CDR3 in amino acids: CASSFRGADLNTEAFF. DNA for the CDR3: TGCGCCAGCAGCTTCAGGGGGGCGGACTTGAACACTGAAGCTTTCTTT. The entire variable domain, with the rest obtained from reference TRBV5-1 and TRBJ1-1, is as follows: KAGVTQTPRYLIKTRGQQVTLSCSPISGHRSVSWYQQTPGQGLQFLFEYFSETQRNKGNFPGRFSGRQFSNSRSEMNVSTLELGDSALYLCASSFRGADLNTEAFFGQGTRLTVV.

Turning to this clone: The identical CDR3 is also encoded by other nucleotide sequences in the sample. The rearrangement uses TRBV4-2 and TRBJ1-1; TRBD1 matches 11 bases. Losses at the gene ends were 4 bases for V and 4 bases for J; bases not matched to a gene: 20. In germline, CDR1 is LGHNA, CDR2 YNFKEQ. The CDR3 is 20 residues long. CDR3 sequence reads: CASSLYPRGTGGPEGTEAFF. The CDR3 nucleotides are TGTGCCAGCAGCCTCTACCCTCGCGGGACAGGGGGGCCAGAGGGCACTGAAGCTTTCTTT.

V usage is TRBV7-9 and J usage is TRBJ1-2; a possible D gene is TRBD1 (5 bases). V was trimmed by 1 base and J by 8 bases, leaving 14 bases between them. Per germline, CDR1 SEHNR and CDR2 FQNEAQ (reference sequence). CDR3 length: 14 amino acids. The DNA for the CDR3 is TGTGCCAGCAGCTTAGGCGCACAGGCCACGGGCTACACCTTC. Protein: CASSLGAQATGYTF.

V is TRBV19 and J is TRBJ2-7; perhaps TRBD2 as D (5 bases). The CDR3 totals 14 residues. Trimming shortened V by 6 bases and J by 2 bases, and 14 bases separated the two germline ends. CDR1 is LNHDA, CDR2 SQIVND, per germline (reference sequence). The CDR3 DNA is TGTGCCAGTAGACCTGGATGGGGAGCCTACGAGCAGTACTTC. It specifies CASRPGWGAYEQYF.

This chain joins TRBV19 and TRBJ1-6; D is uncertain. CDR1 and CDR2 (germline): LNHDA, SQIVND (reference sequence). The germline V and J ends were trimmed by 7 bases and 0 bases, with 13 bases remaining between them. The CDR3 is 16 residues long. CDR3 region: CASNSGPSSYNSPLHF. The CDR3 coding sequence is TGTGCCAGTAATTCCGGCCCTAGCTCCTATAATTCACCCCTCCACTTT.

This chain connects TRBV30 to TRBJ1-5; no firm D call. The length of the CDR3 is 11 residues. Germline CDR1 is GTSNPN and CDR2 is SVGIG (reference sequence). The V gene lost 5 bases and the J gene lost 11 bases, with 13 bases spanning the gap. In DNA form, the CDR3 reads TGTGCCTGGGATGACGGGGTGACCCAGCATTTT. As protein: CAWDDGVTQHF.

The V and J genes are TRBV5-1 and TRBJ2-7; a weak D match, TRBD2 (6 bases). Trimming left V 2 bases short and J 0 bases short, with 12 bases between. Germline V gives CDR1 SGHRS, CDR2 YFSETQ. The CDR3 has 15 amino acids. The DNA for the CDR3 is TGCGCCAGCAGCTTAGGCGGGACGAGCTCCTACGAGCAGTACTTC. Amino acid sequence: CASSLGGTSSYEQYF.

The chain combines TRBV14 with TRBJ2-7, with 10 bases matching TRBD1. The CDR3 is 14 residues long. Germline V gives CDR1 SGHDN, CDR2 FVKESK. V was clipped by 3 bases and J by 6 bases; unmatched bases: 5. CDR3 residues: CASSHQTGGVEQYF. In DNA, the CDR3 is TGTGCCAGCAGCCACCAGACAGGGGGCGTCGAGCAGTACTTC.

The chain carries TRBV28 and TRBJ2-3; TRBD1 aligns across 9 bases. The J segment lost 5 bases and the V segment lost 6 bases, leaving 9 bases of the junction unmatched. Germline assignment: CDR1 MDHEN and CDR2 SYDVKM. There are 15 residues in the CDR3. As DNA, the CDR3 is TGTGCCAGCAGATCAACCGGGACAGGGAAAGATACGCAGTATTTT. Translated: CASRSTGTGKDTQYF.

CDR3 sequence reads: CASSLFVPSEQFF. The CDR3 DNA is TGTGCCAGCAGTTTATTTGTCCCTAGTGAGCAGTTCTTC. The J gene is TRBJ2-1, the V gene TRBV12-3 or TRBV12-4, with D hard to call. Trimming shortened V by 2 bases and J by 9 bases, and 11 bases separated the two germline ends. CDR3 length: 13 amino acids.

This clone was counted a few times. The chain joins TRBV5-1 to TRBJ2-1; 9 nucleotides match TRBD2. With V trimmed by 0 bases and J by 10 bases, 11 bases remained unmatched. This CDR3 has 16 residues. Germline CDR1 SGHRS, CDR2 YFSETQ. The CDR3: CASSLAWVAGVQEQFF. The CDR3 DNA follows: TGCGCCAGCAGCTTGGCCTGGGTAGCGGGAGTGCAGGAGCAGTTCTTC.

V and J are TRBV5-1 and TRBJ2-3; 8 positions match TRBD2. V lost 2 bases to trimming and J lost 2 bases; unmatched junction nucleotides: 7. The germline V gene has CDR1 SGHRS and CDR2 YFSETQ. This CDR3 is built from 16 residues. CDR3 DNA sequence: TGCGCCAGCAGCTTCGGTAGCGGGGCCCCCACAGATACGCAGTATTTT. It yields the protein CASSFGSGAPTDTQYF.

V and J are TRBV29-1 and TRBJ1-2; TRBD1 aligns across 9 bases. This CDR3 spans 14 amino acids. J lost 3 bases, V lost 7 bases, and 9 bases had no gene match. Germline CDR1 and CDR2: SQVTM and ANQGSEA. This chain's CDR3 is CSAGQGTLYYGYTF. In DNA, the CDR3 is TGCAGCGCGGGACAGGGTACTTTATACTATGGCTACACCTTC.